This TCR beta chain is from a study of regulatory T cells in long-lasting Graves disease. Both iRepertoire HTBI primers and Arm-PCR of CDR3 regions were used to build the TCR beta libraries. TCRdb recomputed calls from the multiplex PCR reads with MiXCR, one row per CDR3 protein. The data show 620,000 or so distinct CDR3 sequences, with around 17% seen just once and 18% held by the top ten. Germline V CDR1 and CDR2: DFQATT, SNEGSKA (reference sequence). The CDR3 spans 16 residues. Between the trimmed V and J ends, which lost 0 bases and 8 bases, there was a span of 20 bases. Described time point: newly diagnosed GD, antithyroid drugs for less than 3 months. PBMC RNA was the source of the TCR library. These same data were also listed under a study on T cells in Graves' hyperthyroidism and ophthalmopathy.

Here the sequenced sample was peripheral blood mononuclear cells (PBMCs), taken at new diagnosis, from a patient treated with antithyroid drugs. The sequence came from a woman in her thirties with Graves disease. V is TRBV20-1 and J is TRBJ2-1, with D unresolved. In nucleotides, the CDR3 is TGCAGTGCTAGAGATTCTCCCGAGAACGGATACGATGAGCAGTTCTTC. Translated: CSARDSPENGYDEQFF.